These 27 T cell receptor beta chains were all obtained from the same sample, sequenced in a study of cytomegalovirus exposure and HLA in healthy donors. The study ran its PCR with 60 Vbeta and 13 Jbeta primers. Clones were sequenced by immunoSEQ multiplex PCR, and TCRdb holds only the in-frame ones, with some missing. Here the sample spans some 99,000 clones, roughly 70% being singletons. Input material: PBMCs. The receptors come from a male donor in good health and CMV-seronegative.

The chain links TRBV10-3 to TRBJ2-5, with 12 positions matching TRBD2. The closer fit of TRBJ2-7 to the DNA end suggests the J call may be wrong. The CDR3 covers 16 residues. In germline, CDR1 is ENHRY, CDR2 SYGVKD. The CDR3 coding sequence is TGTGCCATCAGTGGAACTAGCGGGAGGCATACCTACGAGCAGTACTTC. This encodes CAISGTSGRHTYEQYF.

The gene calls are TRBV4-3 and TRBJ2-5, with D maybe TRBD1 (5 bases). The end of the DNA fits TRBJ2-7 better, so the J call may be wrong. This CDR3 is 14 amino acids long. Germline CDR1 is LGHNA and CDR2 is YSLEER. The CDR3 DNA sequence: TGCGCCAGCAGCCAGACAGTCAGCTCCTACGAGCAGTACTTC. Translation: CASSQTVSSYEQYF.

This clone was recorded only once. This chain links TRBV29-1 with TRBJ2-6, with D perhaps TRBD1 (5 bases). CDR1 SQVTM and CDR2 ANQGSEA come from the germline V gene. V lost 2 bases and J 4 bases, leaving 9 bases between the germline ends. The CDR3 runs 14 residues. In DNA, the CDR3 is TGCAGCGTTGAAAGGGGAACCGGGGCCAACGTCCTGACTTTC. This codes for CSVERGTGANVLTF.

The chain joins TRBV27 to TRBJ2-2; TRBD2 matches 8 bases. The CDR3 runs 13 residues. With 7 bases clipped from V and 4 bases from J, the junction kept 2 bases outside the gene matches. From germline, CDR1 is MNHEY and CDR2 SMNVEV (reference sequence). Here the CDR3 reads CASNRGGTGELFF. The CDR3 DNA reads TGTGCCAGCAACCGGGGGGGCACCGGGGAGCTGTTTTTT.

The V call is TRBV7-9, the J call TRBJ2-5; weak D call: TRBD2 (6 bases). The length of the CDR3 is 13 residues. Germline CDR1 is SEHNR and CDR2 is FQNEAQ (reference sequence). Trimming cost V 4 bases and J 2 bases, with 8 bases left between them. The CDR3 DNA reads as TGTGCCAGCAGCTGGGGGACTCAAGAGACCCAGTACTTC. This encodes CASSWGTQETQYF.

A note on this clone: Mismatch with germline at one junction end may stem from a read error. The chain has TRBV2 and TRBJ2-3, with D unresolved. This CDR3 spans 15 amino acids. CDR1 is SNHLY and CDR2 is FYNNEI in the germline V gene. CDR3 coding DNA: TGTGCCAGTAGTGAAAAGGCGGAGCTCGCGCATACGCAGTATTTT. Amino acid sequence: CASSEKAELAHTQYF.

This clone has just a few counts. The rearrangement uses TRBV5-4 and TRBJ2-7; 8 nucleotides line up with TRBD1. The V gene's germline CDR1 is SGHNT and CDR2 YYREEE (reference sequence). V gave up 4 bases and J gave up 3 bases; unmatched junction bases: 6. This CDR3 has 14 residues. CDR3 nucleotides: TGTGCCAGCAGCAGGGGACAGGACCTCTACGAGCAGTACTTC. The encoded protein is CASSRGQDLYEQYF.

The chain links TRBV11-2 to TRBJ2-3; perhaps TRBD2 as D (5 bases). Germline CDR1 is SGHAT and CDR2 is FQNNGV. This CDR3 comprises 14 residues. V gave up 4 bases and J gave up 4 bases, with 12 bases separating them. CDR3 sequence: CASSSSSEADTQYF. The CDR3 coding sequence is TGTGCCAGCAGCTCCTCCTCGGAGGCAGATACGCAGTATTTT.

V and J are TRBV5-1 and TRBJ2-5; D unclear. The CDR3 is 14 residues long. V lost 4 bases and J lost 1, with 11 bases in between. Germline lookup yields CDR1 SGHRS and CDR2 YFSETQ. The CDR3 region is CASSVLTGQETQYF. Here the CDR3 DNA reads TGCGCCAGCAGCGTACTTACGGGCCAAGAGACCCAGTACTTC.

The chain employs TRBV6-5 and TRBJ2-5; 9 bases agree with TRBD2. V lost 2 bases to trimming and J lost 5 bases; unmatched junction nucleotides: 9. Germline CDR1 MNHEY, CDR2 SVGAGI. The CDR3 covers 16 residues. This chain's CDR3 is CASSYSPSGIAETQYF. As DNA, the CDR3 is TGTGCCAGCAGTTACAGCCCTAGCGGGATTGCGGAGACCCAGTACTTC.

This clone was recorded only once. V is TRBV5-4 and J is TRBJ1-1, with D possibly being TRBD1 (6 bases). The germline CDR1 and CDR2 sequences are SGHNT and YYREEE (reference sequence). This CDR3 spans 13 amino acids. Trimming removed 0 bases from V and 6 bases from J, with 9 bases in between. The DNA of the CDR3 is TGTGCCAGCAGCTTGGTACAGGGCGCTGAAGCTTTCTTT. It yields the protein CASSLVQGAEAFF.

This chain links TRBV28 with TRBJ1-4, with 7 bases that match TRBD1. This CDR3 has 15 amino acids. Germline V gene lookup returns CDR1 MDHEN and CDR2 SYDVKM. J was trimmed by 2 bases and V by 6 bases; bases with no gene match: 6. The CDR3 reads CASSSTGVTNEKLFF. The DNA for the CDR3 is TGTGCCAGCAGCTCTACAGGGGTCACTAATGAAAAACTGTTTTTT.

The DNA for the CDR3 is TGTGCCAGCAGCTTAATGGGGCAAGATACGCAGTATTTT. Amino acids: CASSLMGQDTQYF. The chain is built from TRBV7-3 and TRBJ2-3, with D possibly matching TRBD1 (5 bases). This CDR3 has 13 residues. Trimming took off 1 base at V and 5 bases at J, with 7 bases between the two ends. CDR1 is SGHTA and CDR2 is FQGTGA in the germline V gene.

CDR3 DNA: TGTGCCAGCAGCTTAACCGGACAGGGGGCCGGCGAGCAGTACTTC. Translation gives CASSLTGQGAGEQYF. V gene TRBV11-2 combines with J gene TRBJ2-7, with 11 bases matching TRBD1. V shed 2 bases, J shed 6 bases, and the junction held 6 bases outside the gene matches. CDR3 length: 15 amino acids. The germline gives CDR1 SGHAT, CDR2 FQNNGV.

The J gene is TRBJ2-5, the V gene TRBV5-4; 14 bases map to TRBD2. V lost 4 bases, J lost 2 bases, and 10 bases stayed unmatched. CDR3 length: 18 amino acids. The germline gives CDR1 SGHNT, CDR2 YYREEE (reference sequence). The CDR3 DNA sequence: TGTGCCAGCAGCAAAGGGACTAGCGGGAGAGTGAGTCAAGAGACCCAGTACTTC. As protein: CASSKGTSGRVSQETQYF.

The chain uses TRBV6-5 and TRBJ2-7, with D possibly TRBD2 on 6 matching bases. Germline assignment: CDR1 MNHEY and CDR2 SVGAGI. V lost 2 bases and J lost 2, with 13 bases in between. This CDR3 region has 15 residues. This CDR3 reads CASSYRGRRAYEQYF. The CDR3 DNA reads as TGTGCCAGCAGTTACCGAGGGAGGCGTGCCTACGAGCAGTACTTC.

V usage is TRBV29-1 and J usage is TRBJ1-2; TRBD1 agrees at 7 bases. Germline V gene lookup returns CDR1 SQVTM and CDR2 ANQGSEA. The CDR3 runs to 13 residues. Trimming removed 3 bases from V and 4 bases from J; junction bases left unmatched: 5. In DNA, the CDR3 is TGCAGCGTTGAGTCTGACAGGGCCTATGGCTACACCTTC. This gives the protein CSVESDRAYGYTF. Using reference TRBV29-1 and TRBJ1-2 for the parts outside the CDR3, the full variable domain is SAVISQKPSRDICQRGTSLTIQCQVDSQVTMMFWYRQQPGQSLTLIATANQGSEATYESGFVIDKFPISRPNLTFSTLTVSNMSPEDSSIYLCSVESDRAYGYTFGSGTRLTVV.

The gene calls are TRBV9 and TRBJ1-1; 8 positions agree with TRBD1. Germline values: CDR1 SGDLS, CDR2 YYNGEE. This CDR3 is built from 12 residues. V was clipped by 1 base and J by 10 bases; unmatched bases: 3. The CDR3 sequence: CASSVQGAPAFF. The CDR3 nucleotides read TGTGCCAGCAGCGTACAGGGGGCCCCAGCTTTCTTT.

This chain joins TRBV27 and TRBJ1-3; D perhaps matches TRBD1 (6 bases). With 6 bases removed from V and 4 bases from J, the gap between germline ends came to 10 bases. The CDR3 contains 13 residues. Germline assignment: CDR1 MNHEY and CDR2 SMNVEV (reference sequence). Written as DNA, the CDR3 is TGTGCCAGCAGACGGACAGCGGGAAACACCATATATTTT. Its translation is CASRRTAGNTIYF.

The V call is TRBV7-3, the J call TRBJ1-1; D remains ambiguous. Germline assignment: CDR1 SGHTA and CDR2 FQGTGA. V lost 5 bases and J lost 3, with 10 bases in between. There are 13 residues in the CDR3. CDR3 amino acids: CASSPAGYTEAFF. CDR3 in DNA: TGTGCCAGCAGCCCAGCGGGTTACACTGAAGCTTTCTTT.

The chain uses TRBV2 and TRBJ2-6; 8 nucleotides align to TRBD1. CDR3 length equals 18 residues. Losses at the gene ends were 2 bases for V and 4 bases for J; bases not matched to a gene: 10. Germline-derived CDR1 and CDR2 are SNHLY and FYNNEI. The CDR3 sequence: CASSESAGGPDGANVLTF. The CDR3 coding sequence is TGTGCCAGCAGTGAATCGGCAGGGGGCCCCGACGGGGCCAACGTCCTGACTTTC.

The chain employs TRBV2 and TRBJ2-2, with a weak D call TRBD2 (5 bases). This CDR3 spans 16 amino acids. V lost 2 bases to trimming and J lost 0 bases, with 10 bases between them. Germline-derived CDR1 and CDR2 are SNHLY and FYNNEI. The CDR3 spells CASSELAFANTGELFF. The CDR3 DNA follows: TGTGCCAGCAGTGAACTAGCTTTCGCGAACACCGGGGAGCTGTTTTTT.

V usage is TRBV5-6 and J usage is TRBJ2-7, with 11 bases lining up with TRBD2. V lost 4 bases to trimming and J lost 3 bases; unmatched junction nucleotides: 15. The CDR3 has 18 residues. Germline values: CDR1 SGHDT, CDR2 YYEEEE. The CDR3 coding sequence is TGTGCCAGCAGCGGGGGGTTAGCGGGAGGGCCCTATTACTACGAGCAGTACTTC. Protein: CASSGGLAGGPYYYEQYF. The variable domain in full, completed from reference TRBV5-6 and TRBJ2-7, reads DAGVTQSPTHLIKTRGQQVTLRCSPKSGHDTVSWYQQALGQGPQFIFQYYEEEERQRGNFPDRFSGHQFPNYSSELNVNALLLGDSALYLCASSGGLAGGPYYYEQYFGPGTRLTVT.

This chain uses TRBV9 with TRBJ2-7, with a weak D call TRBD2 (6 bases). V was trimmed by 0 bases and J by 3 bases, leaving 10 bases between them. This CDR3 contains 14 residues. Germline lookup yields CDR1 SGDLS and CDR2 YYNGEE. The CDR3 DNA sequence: TGTGCCAGCAGCGTAGTTCCTAGCGACTACGAGCAGTACTTC. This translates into CASSVVPSDYEQYF.

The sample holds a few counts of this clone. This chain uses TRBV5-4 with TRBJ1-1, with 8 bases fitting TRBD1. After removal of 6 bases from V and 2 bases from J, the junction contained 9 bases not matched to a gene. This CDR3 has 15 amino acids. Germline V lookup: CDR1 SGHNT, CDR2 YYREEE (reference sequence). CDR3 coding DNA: TGTGCCAGCACCCCCTCTCAGGGGGCTAACACTGAAGCTTTCTTT. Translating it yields CASTPSQGANTEAFF.

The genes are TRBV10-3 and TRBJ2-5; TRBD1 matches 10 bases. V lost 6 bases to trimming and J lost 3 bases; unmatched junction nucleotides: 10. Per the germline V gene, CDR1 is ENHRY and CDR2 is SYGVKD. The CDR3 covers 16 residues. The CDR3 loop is CAISYRDRGGKETQYF. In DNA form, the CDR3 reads TGTGCCATCAGCTACCGGGACAGGGGTGGAAAAGAGACCCAGTACTTC.

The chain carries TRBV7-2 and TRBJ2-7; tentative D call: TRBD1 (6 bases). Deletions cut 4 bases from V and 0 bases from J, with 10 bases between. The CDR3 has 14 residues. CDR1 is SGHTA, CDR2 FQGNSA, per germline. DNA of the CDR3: TGTGCCAGCAGCTCGGACAGTTTCTCCTACGAGCAGTACTTC. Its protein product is CASSSDSFSYEQYF.